The text below deals with one T cell receptor (beta chain). Its antigen is currently unknown. V shed 4 bases, J shed 5 bases, and the junction held 4 bases outside the gene matches. Germline CDR1 and CDR2: SGHTA and FQGNSA. The CDR3 runs 14 residues. TCRdb ran MiXCR on the reads and lists one entry per CDR3 protein. The table shows 450,000 to 600,000 distinct CDR3 sequences, with about 39% occurring only once. The data derive from a study of T cell repertoires in cytomegalovirus infection. Study at large: Recently identified HLA-C-restricted CMV epitopes were among the peptides used. The public TCR beta signatures pointed to both CMV infection and matching HLA type. Study-wide points: There were HLA-C-restricted CMV-specific TCR beta clonotypes dominating the ex vivo response.

The source was cultured PBMCs, collected from culture after CMV antigen stimulation. This TCR was recovered from a human donor in good health (CMV status not recorded). Some clones in this sample may be carry-over from other donors' samples. V usage is TRBV7-2 and J usage is TRBJ2-5, with 10 nucleotides matching TRBD2. As DNA, the CDR3 is TGTGCCAGCAGCTCAGATAGCGGGAGGGAGACCCAGTACTTC. Protein sequence: CASSSDSGRETQYF.